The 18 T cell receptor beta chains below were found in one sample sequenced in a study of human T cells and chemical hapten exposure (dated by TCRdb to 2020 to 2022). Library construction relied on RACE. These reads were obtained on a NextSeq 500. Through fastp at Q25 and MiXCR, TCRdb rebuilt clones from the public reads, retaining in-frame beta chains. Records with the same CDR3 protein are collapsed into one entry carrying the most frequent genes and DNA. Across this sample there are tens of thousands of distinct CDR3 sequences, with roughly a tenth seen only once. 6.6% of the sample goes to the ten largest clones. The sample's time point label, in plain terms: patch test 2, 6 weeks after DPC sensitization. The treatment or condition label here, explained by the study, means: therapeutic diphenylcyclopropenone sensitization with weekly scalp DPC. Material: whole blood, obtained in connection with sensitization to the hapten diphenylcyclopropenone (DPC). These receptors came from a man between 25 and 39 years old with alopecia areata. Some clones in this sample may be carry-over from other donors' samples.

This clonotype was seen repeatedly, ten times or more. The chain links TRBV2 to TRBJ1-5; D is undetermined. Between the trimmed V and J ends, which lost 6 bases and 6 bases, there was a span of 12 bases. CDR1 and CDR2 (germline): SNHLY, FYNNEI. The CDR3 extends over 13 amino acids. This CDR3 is CASRRETGQPQHF. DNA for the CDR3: TGTGCCAGCAGGCGGGAAACGGGTCAGCCCCAGCATTTT.

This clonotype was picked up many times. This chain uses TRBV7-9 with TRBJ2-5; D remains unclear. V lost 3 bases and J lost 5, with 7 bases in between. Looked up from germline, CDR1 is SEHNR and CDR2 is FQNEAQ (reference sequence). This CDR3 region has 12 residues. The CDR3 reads CASSLTRETQYF. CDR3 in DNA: TGTGCCAGCAGCTTGACAAGGGAGACCCAGTACTTC.

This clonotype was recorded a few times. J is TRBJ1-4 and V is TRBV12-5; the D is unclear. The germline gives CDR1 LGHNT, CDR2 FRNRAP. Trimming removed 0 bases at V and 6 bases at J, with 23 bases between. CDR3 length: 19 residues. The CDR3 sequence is CASGLVLRQEGPTHEKLFF. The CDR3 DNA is TGTGCTAGTGGTTTGGTATTACGACAAGAAGGACCGACTCATGAAAAACTGTTTTTT.

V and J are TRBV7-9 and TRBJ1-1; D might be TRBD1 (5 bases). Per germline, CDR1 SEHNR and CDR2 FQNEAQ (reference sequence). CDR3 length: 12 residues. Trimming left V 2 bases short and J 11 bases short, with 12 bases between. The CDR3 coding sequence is TGTGCCAGCAGCTTATCTTCGGGGGATGCTTTCTTT. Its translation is CASSLSSGDAFF.

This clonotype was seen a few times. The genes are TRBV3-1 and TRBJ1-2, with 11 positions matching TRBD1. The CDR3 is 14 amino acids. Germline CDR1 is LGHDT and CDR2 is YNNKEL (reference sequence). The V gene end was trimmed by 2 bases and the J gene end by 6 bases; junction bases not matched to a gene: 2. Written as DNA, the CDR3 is TGTGCCAGCAGCCAACGGACAGGGGGCGATGGCTACACCTTC. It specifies CASSQRTGGDGYTF.

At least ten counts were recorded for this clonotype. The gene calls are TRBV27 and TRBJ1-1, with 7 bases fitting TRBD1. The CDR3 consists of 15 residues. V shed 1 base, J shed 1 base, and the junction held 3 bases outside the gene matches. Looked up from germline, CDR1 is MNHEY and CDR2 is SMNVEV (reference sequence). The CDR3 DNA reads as TGTGCCAGCAGTTTATGGGGGACAGCGAACACTGAAGCTTTCTTT. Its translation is CASSLWGTANTEAFF.

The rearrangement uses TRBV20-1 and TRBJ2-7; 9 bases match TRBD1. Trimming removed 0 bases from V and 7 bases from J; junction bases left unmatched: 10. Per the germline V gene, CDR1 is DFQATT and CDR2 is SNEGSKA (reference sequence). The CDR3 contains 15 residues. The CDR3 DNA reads TGCAGTGCTAGAGATCCCGGGACAGGGCAATCAGAGCAGTACTTC. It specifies CSARDPGTGQSEQYF.

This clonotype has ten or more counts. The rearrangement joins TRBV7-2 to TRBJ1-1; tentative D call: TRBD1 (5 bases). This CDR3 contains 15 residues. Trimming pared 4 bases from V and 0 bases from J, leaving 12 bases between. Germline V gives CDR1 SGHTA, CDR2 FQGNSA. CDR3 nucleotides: TGTGCCAGCAGCTCTATGGGGGGGTTGAACACTGAAGCTTTCTTT. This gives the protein CASSSMGGLNTEAFF.

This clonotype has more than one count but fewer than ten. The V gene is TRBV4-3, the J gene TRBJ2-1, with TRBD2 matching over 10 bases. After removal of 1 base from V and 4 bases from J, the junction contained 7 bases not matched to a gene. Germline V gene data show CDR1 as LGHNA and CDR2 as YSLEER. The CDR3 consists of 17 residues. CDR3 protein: CASSQGTAGGIYNEQFF. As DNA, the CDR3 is TGCGCCAGCAGCCAAGGGACAGCGGGGGGGATTTACAATGAGCAGTTCTTC.

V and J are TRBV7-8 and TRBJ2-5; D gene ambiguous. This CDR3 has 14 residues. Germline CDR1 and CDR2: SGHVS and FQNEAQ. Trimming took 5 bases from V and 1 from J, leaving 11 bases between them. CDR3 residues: CASSPRETQETQYF. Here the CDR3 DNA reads TGTGCCAGCAGCCCACGCGAGACCCAAGAGACCCAGTACTTC. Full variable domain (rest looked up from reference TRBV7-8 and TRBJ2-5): GAGVSQSPRYKVAKRGQDVALRCDPISGHVSLFWYQQALGQGPEFLTYFQNEAQLDKSGLPSDRFFAERPEGSVSTLKIQRTQQEDSAVYLCASSPRETQETQYFGPGTRLLVL.

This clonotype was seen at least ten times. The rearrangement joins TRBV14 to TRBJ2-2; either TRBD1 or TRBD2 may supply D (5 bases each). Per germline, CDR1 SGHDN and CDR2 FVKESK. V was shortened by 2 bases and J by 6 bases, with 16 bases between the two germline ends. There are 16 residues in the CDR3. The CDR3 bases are TGTGCCAGCAGCCAATTCCCCTCGAGGGGTCCCGGGGAGCTGTTTTTT. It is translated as CASSQFPSRGPGELFF.

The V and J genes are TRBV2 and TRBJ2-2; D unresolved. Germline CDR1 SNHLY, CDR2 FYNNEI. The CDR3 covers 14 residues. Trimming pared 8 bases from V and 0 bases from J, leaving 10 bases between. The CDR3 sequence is CASRMATNTGELFF. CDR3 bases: TGTGCCAGCCGGATGGCTACGAACACCGGGGAGCTGTTTTTT.

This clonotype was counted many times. This CDR3 reads CAVAPGVEDGYTF. The CDR3 bases are TGTGCCGTGGCCCCAGGGGTTGAAGATGGCTACACCTTC. The rearrangement links TRBV6-1 to TRBJ1-2, with D possibly being TRBD1 (6 bases). Trimming shortened V by 11 bases and J by 6 bases, and 19 bases separated the two germline ends. Germline V gene sequence: CDR1 MNHNS, CDR2 SASEGT. The CDR3 runs 13 residues.

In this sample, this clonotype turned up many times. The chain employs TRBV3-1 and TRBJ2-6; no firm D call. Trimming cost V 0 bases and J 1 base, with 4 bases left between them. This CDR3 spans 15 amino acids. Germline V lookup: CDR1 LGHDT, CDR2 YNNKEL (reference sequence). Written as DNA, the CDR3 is TGTGCCAGCAGCCAAGACAGTTCTGGGGCCAACGTCCTGACTTTC. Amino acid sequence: CASSQDSSGANVLTF.

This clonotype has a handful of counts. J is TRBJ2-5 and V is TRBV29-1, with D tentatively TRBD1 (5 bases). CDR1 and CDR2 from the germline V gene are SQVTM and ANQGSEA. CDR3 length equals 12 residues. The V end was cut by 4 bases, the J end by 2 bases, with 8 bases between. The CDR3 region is CSVGQQQETQYF. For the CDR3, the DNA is TGCAGCGTTGGACAGCAACAAGAGACCCAGTACTTC.

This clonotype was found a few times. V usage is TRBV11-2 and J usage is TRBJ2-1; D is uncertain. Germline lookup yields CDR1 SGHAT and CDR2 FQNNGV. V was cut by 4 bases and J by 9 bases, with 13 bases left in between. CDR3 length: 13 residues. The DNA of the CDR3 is TGTGCCAGCAGCTCCCCAGGCCCCCGTGAGCAGTTCTTC. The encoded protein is CASSSPGPREQFF.

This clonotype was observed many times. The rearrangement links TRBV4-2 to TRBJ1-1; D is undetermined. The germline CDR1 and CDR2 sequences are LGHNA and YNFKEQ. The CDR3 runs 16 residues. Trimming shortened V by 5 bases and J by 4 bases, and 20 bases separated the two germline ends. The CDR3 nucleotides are TGTGCCAGCAGCAATAGGGCTCTCGGAGAGATCACTGAAGCTTTCTTT. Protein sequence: CASSNRALGEITEAFF.

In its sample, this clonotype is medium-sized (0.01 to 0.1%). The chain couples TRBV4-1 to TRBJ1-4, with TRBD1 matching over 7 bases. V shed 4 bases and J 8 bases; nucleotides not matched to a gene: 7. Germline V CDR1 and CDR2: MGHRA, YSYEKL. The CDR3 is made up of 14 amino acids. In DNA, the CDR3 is TGCGCCAGCAGCCCCAACGACAGGGTCGAAAAACTGTTTTTT. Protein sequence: CASSPNDRVEKLFF.